Following are 32 T cell receptor beta chains from one sample sequenced in a study of T cells in Graves' hyperthyroidism and ophthalmopathy. The TCR beta CDR3 regions underwent amplification using RNA transcripts as the source. First-round RT-PCR targeting the TCR CDR3 was performed with the HTBI primer set. Using its own MiXCR run on the multiplex PCR reads, TCRdb lists one record per CDR3 protein. The data show roughly 420,000 distinct CDR3 sequences, around 16% seen once. Sequencing input: blood. These receptors originate from a woman between 18 and 29 years old with Graves' hyperthyroidism.

This clonotype showed up many times. V usage is TRBV15 and J usage is TRBJ2-5; maybe TRBD2 (6 bases). V was clipped by 3 bases and J by 2 bases, with 16 bases between them. The CDR3 length is 16 residues. The germline CDR1 and CDR2 sequences are LNHNV and YYDKDF (reference sequence). CDR3 bases: TGTGCCACCAGCAGTCGGAGACACGGGACTCAAGAGACCCAGTACTTC. Its translation is CATSSRRHGTQETQYF. The full variable domain, completed using reference TRBV15 and TRBJ2-5, is DAMVIQNPRYQVTQFGKPVTLSCSQTLNHNVMYWYQQKSSQAPKLLFHYYDKDFNNEADTPDNFQSRRPNTSFCFLDIRSPGLGDTAMYLCATSSRRHGTQETQYFGPGTRLLVL.

This clonotype was seen a few times. V usage is TRBV5-6 and J usage is TRBJ1-3, with TRBD1 identical over 11 bases. V was clipped by 5 bases and J by 0 bases; unmatched bases: 10. Germline CDR1 and CDR2: SGHDT and YYEEEE. The CDR3 sequence is 18 residues long. As DNA, the CDR3 is TGTGCCAGCAGAATCGGGACAGGGGGGCTCTACTCTGGAAACACCATATATTTT. Its translation: CASRIGTGGLYSGNTIYF.

The sample holds one count of this clonotype. The V gene is TRBV5-6, the J gene TRBJ2-3, with D unclear. CDR3 length: 16 amino acids. Trimming cost V 3 bases and J 2 bases, with 16 bases left between them. The germline V gene encodes CDR1 SGHDT and CDR2 YYEEEE. CDR3 sequence reads: CASSSTIDLTTDTQYF. For the CDR3, the DNA is TGTGCCAGCAGCTCCACAATCGATTTAACCACAGATACGCAGTATTTT.

V and J are TRBV10-3 and TRBJ2-7; 9 bases line up with TRBD2. The V segment lost 0 bases and the J segment 4 bases; nucleotides outside the gene matches: 7. This CDR3 spans 16 amino acids. Germline CDR1 reads ENHRY; CDR2 reads SYGVKD. CDR3 loop: CAISESMLAGPYEQYF. In DNA, the CDR3 is TGTGCCATCAGTGAGTCCATGCTAGCGGGGCCTTACGAGCAGTACTTC.

This clonotype was counted ten times or more. V usage is TRBV28 and J usage is TRBJ2-7; no firm D call. Per the germline V gene, CDR1 is MDHEN and CDR2 is SYDVKM. With 4 bases removed from V and 7 bases from J, the gap between germline ends came to 14 bases. The CDR3 has 13 residues. This CDR3 reads CASSSNEMGEQYF. The CDR3 region has the DNA TGTGCCAGCAGTTCGAACGAGATGGGTGAGCAGTACTTC. The full variable domain, rest sourced from reference TRBV28 and TRBJ2-7, is DVKVTQSSRYLVKRTGEKVFLECVQDMDHENMFWYRQDPGLGLRLIYFSYDVKMKEKGDIPEGYSVSREKKERFSLILESASTNQTSMYLCASSSNEMGEQYFGPGTRLTVT.

A word on this clonotype: Because the CDR3 is missing its conserved closing phenylalanine or tryptophan, this is likely a read error. The chain combines TRBV4-3 with TRBJ2-7, with 8 bases fitting TRBD1. Germline V gives CDR1 LGHNA, CDR2 YSLEER. This CDR3 is 15 amino acids long. V lost 3 bases, J lost 4 bases, and 8 bases stayed unmatched. CDR3 sequence reads: CASSHRRTGRYEQYL. The CDR3, as DNA: TGCGCCAGCAGCCACCGGCGGACAGGGCGGTACGAGCAGTACCTC.

This clonotype was seen at least ten times. The genes are TRBV6-6 and TRBJ2-2, with 11 bases aligning to TRBD2. The germline CDR1 and CDR2 sequences are MNHNY and SVGAGI (reference sequence). V lost 0 bases to trimming and J lost 0 bases; unmatched junction nucleotides: 0. The CDR3 consists of 17 residues. As DNA, the CDR3 is TGTGCCAGCAGTTACTCACTAGCGGGGGCGAACACCGGGGAGCTGTTTTTT. Translation: CASSYSLAGANTGELFF.

This clonotype was detected a few times. This sequence joins TRBV24-1 and TRBJ1-2; D may be TRBD1 (5 bases). CDR3 length: 12 amino acids. Germline CDR1 and CDR2: KGHDR and SFDVKD. V lost 4 bases to trimming and J lost 6 bases, with 8 bases between them. DNA of the CDR3: TGTGCCACCAGTGAGCAGGGAGATGGCTACACCTTC. Translation gives CATSEQGDGYTF.

The chain has TRBV19 and TRBJ2-7; TRBD1 agrees at 8 bases. The V and J ends lost 7 bases and 0 bases, in that order; junction bases with no gene match: 5. Germline values: CDR1 LNHDA, CDR2 SQIVND (reference sequence). This CDR3 spans 14 amino acids. CDR3 residues: CASTKGQGSYEQYF. The CDR3 nucleotides read TGTGCCAGTACCAAAGGACAGGGCTCCTACGAGCAGTACTTC.

This clonotype was picked up many times. The V and J genes are TRBV5-1 and TRBJ2-7; D is perhaps TRBD1 or TRBD2 (5 bases each). The CDR3 covers 14 residues. The germline V gene encodes CDR1 SGHRS and CDR2 YFSETQ. The V and J ends lost 0 bases and 5 bases respectively, with 12 bases between them. In DNA, the CDR3 is TGCGCCAGCAGCTTGGAATGGGGGTCCGACGAGCAGTACTTC. Translation gives CASSLEWGSDEQYF. Full variable domain (remainder filled in from reference TRBV5-1 and TRBJ2-7): KAGVTQTPRYLIKTRGQQVTLSCSPISGHRSVSWYQQTPGQGLQFLFEYFSETQRNKGNFPGRFSGRQFSNSRSEMNVSTLELGDSALYLCASSLEWGSDEQYFGPGTRLTVT.

This clonotype showed up many times. The chain links TRBV28 to TRBJ2-4; D may be TRBD1 (6 bases). V lost 6 bases to trimming and J lost 1 base, with 13 bases between them. The V gene's germline CDR1 is MDHEN and CDR2 SYDVKM. This CDR3 region has 15 residues. CDR3 DNA sequence: TGTGCCAGCAGCAGCACAGGGTCGGCCAAAAACATTCAGTACTTC. Protein sequence: CASSSTGSAKNIQYF. Variable domain in full (rest from reference TRBV28 and TRBJ2-4): DVKVTQSSRYLVKRTGEKVFLECVQDMDHENMFWYRQDPGLGLRLIYFSYDVKMKEKGDIPEGYSVSREKKERFSLILESASTNQTSMYLCASSSTGSAKNIQYFGAGTRLSVL.

The V and J genes are TRBV24-1 and TRBJ2-2; D gene unclear. The CDR3 consists of 15 residues. Trimming left V 5 bases short and J 3 bases short, with 12 bases between. CDR1 is KGHDR and CDR2 is SFDVKD in the germline V gene. The CDR3 DNA reads as TGTGCCACCAGTGTCGGGTCGCCGGACACCGGGGAGCTGTTTTTT. Amino acids: CATSVGSPDTGELFF.

On this clonotype: At one end the junction does not follow the germline gene, possibly because of a read error. V is TRBV5-1 and J is TRBJ2-5, with D possibly TRBD1 on 6 matching bases. This CDR3 is built from 14 residues. The V gene's germline CDR1 is SGHRS and CDR2 YFSETQ. CDR3 sequence (DNA): TGCGCCAGCAGCTTGGCGGGCGTGACGGACAGCTCCAACTTC. Encoded protein: CASSLAGVTDSSNF.

There are many counts of this clonotype. This sequence joins TRBV20-1 and TRBJ2-1; D gene ambiguous. Trimming cost V 4 bases and J 7 bases, with 5 bases left between them. The CDR3 covers 10 residues. CDR1 is DFQATT, CDR2 SNEGSKA, per germline (reference sequence). The CDR3 here is CSAKNNEQFF. In DNA, the CDR3 is TGCAGTGCTAAAAATAATGAGCAGTTCTTC.

CDR3 bases: TGTGCCAGTAGTATGAGCCTCATATACAATGAGCAGTTCTTC. Translating gives CASSMSLIYNEQFF. The chain employs TRBV19 and TRBJ2-1; unclear D gene. CDR3 length: 14 residues. CDR1 LNHDA and CDR2 SQIVND come from the germline V gene (reference sequence). Trimming left V 3 bases short and J 4 bases short, with 10 bases between.

This rearrangement joins TRBV2 to TRBJ2-5, with 11 nucleotides matching TRBD2. Germline V gene data show CDR1 as SNHLY and CDR2 as FYNNEI. The J segment lost 0 bases and the V segment lost 3 bases, leaving 9 bases of the junction unmatched. The CDR3 has 18 amino acids. In nucleotides, the CDR3 is TGTGCCAGCAGTGACTGGCTAGCGGGAGGAACCAACCAAGAGACCCAGTACTTC. Protein: CASSDWLAGGTNQETQYF.

This clonotype has ten or more counts. The V gene is TRBV10-3, the J gene TRBJ2-7; a possible D gene is TRBD2 (5 bases). Germline V gives CDR1 ENHRY, CDR2 SYGVKD. V gave up 11 bases and J gave up 0 bases, with 11 bases separating them. CDR3 size: 12 residues. CDR3 in DNA: TGTGCCGCGGCTGGGAGCTCCTACGAGCAGTACTTC. As protein: CAAAGSSYEQYF.

Here the CDR3 reads CASSSHSGTSSEQYF. The CDR3 coding sequence is TGTGCCAGCAGCTCGCACTCCGGGACTTCCTCGGAGCAGTACTTC. The V call is TRBV11-3, the J call TRBJ2-7, with TRBD2 as a possible D gene (6 bases). The germline gives CDR1 SGHNT, CDR2 YENEEA. V dropped 4 bases and J dropped 7 bases, with 20 bases sitting between them. This CDR3 comprises 15 residues. Full variable domain (outside the CDR3, taken from reference TRBV11-3 and TRBJ2-7): EAGVVQSPRYKIIEKKQPVAFWCNPISGHNTLYWYLQNLGQGPELLIRYENEEAVDDSQLPKDRFSAERLKGVDSTLKIQPAELGDSAVYLCASSSHSGTSSEQYFGPGTRLTVT.

The rearrangement uses TRBV4-1 and TRBJ2-7, with 15 nucleotides matching TRBD2. V shed 5 bases, J shed 7 bases, and the junction held 6 bases outside the gene matches. Germline V lookup: CDR1 MGHRA, CDR2 YSYEKL. The CDR3 covers 15 residues. The CDR3 sequence is CASSTGLAGGLEQYF. The CDR3 region has the DNA TGCGCCAGCAGCACAGGACTAGCGGGGGGGCTTGAGCAGTACTTC.

This clonotype was counted many times. J is TRBJ2-3 and V is TRBV24-1; TRBD2 matches at 11 bases. J lost 4 bases, V lost 0 bases, and 5 bases had no gene match. The CDR3 consists of 17 residues. CDR1 KGHDR and CDR2 SFDVKD come from the germline V gene. The CDR3, as DNA: TGTGCCACCAGTGATTTGGCCCTAGCGGGAGGACCAGATACGCAGTATTTT. It codes for CATSDLALAGGPDTQYF.

This clonotype has a count of ten or more. The chain is built from TRBV7-9 and TRBJ2-7; D gene unclear. CDR1 and CDR2 from the germline V gene are SEHNR and FQNEAQ (reference sequence). CDR3 size: 13 residues. V gave up 2 bases and J gave up 3 bases, with 8 bases separating them. CDR3 DNA sequence: TGTGCCAGCAGCTTATACTTGGGCTACGAGCAGTACTTC. It yields the protein CASSLYLGYEQYF. The entire variable domain, with the rest obtained from reference TRBV7-9 and TRBJ2-7, is as follows: DTGVSQNPRHKITKRGQNVTFRCDPISEHNRLYWYRQTLGQGPEFLTYFQNEAQLEKSRLLSDRFSAERPKGSFSTLEIQRTEQGDSAMYLCASSLYLGYEQYFGPGTRLTVT.

The V gene is TRBV27, the J gene TRBJ2-7; TRBD1 is a possible D gene (6 bases). This CDR3 has 14 residues. CDR1 is MNHEY, CDR2 SMNVEV, per germline (reference sequence). Deletions cut 3 bases from V and 0 bases from J, with 9 bases between. CDR3 sequence reads: CASSFGTNSYEQYF. In nucleotides, the CDR3 is TGTGCCAGCAGTTTTGGGACAAACTCCTACGAGCAGTACTTC.

This clonotype was counted only a few times. Sequence at one end of the junction differs from germline and may be a read error. The chain employs TRBV15 and TRBJ1-1, with unresolved D. The CDR3 is 15 residues long. The germline CDR1 and CDR2 sequences are LNHNV and YYDKDF (reference sequence). The CDR3 loop is CTTSRDRQANTEAFF. For the CDR3, the DNA is TGTACCACCAGCAGAGATCGACAAGCAAACACTGAAGCTTTCTTT.

This clonotype was detected many times. CDR3: CASSRTSGNTGELFF. The CDR3 coding sequence is TGTGCCAGCAGTCGGACTAGCGGAAACACCGGGGAGCTGTTTTTT. The gene calls are TRBV11-2 and TRBJ2-2; TRBD2 matches 10 bases. Germline CDR1 is SGHAT and CDR2 is FQNNGV. The CDR3 contains 15 residues. Trimming removed 6 bases from V and 2 bases from J; junction bases left unmatched: 3.

This clonotype has ten or more counts. The V and J genes are TRBV6-1 and TRBJ2-7, with 7 positions matching TRBD2. The J segment lost 0 bases and the V segment lost 7 bases, leaving 6 bases of the junction unmatched. CDR3 length equals 14 residues. Germline assignment: CDR1 MNHNS and CDR2 SASEGT. DNA for the CDR3: TGTGCCAGCACCAGCGGGATCCGCTCCTACGAGCAGTACTTC. Its protein is CASTSGIRSYEQYF.

The J gene is TRBJ1-1, the V gene TRBV5-8; TRBD1 is a possible D gene (5 bases). The germline gives CDR1 SGHTS, CDR2 YDEGEE. This CDR3 spans 14 amino acids. Trimming took off 2 bases at V and 4 bases at J, with 12 bases between the two ends. The CDR3 DNA is TGTGCCAGCAGCTTCAGGTGGGGGGGCACTGAAGCTTTCTTT. Translating it yields CASSFRWGGTEAFF.

This clonotype was seen at least ten times. The genes are TRBV13 and TRBJ2-7; 9 bases match TRBD1. Germline CDR1 reads PRHDT; CDR2 reads FYEKMQ (reference sequence). V was clipped by 5 bases and J by 3 bases; unmatched bases: 5. The CDR3 covers 14 residues. The CDR3 here is CASSPSTGGYEQYF. In DNA, the CDR3 is TGTGCCAGCAGCCCATCGACAGGGGGCTACGAGCAGTACTTC.

The table lists this clonotype with many counts. The V and J genes are TRBV20-1 and TRBJ2-1; possibly TRBD2 for D (6 bases). Per germline, CDR1 DFQATT and CDR2 SNEGSKA (reference sequence). The CDR3 runs 16 residues. Trimming pared 2 bases from V and 8 bases from J, leaving 22 bases between. For the CDR3, the DNA is TGCAGTGCTAGACGACTCGACGGGGGATGGCTCGATGAGCAGTTCTTC. It specifies CSARRLDGGWLDEQFF.

This clonotype was seen only a few times. The genes are TRBV28 and TRBJ1-1; 7 nucleotides line up with TRBD1. The CDR3 runs 13 residues. After removal of 2 bases from V and 11 bases from J, the junction contained 8 bases not matched to a gene. From germline, CDR1 is MDHEN and CDR2 SYDVKM. The CDR3 protein is CASSLLDRVDAFF. The DNA for the CDR3 is TGTGCCAGCAGTTTACTTGACAGGGTTGATGCTTTCTTT. Full variable domain (missing parts from reference TRBV28 and TRBJ1-1): DVKVTQSSRYLVKRTGEKVFLECVQDMDHENMFWYRQDPGLGLRLIYFSYDVKMKEKGDIPEGYSVSREKKERFSLILESASTNQTSMYLCASSLLDRVDAFFGQGTRLTVV.

This clonotype turned up a few times. The rearrangement uses TRBV11-2 and TRBJ2-5; 7 bases match TRBD1. The V segment lost 6 bases and the J segment 4 bases; nucleotides outside the gene matches: 8. Germline CDR1 and CDR2: SGHAT and FQNNGV. This CDR3 region has 14 residues. In DNA, the CDR3 is TGTGCCAGCAGTCCCACGGACAGGCTAGAGACCCAGTACTTC. It yields the protein CASSPTDRLETQYF.

J is TRBJ2-2 and V is TRBV3-1; 10 nucleotides agree with TRBD2. The CDR3 is 14 residues long. The V gene's germline CDR1 is LGHDT and CDR2 YNNKEL (reference sequence). V trimming: 4 bases; J trimming: 7 bases; junction bases outside the gene matches: 3. Here the CDR3 reads CASSRSGRNGELFF. CDR3 DNA: TGTGCCAGCAGCCGTAGCGGGAGGAACGGGGAGCTGTTTTTT.

This clonotype was detected ten times or more. The CDR3 here is CSAIAGGPNEQFF. The CDR3 nucleotides read TGCAGTGCTATAGCGGGAGGGCCCAATGAGCAGTTCTTC. This chain connects TRBV20-1 to TRBJ2-1, with 11 positions matching TRBD2. Per germline, CDR1 DFQATT and CDR2 SNEGSKA (reference sequence). The CDR3 spans 13 residues. The junction had 2 bases not matched to a gene; V was cut back by 4 bases and J by 6 bases.